One and the same sample provided the 16 T cell receptor beta chains below, sequenced in a study of blood T cell repertoires in COVID-19. Some clones are missing from TCRdb's copy, which holds only in-frame ones; the method was immunoSEQ multiplex PCR. The table has some 110,000 clones, 60% to 85% seen once; the top ten hold around 5.9%. The material sequenced was peripheral blood. These receptor sequences come from a man between 65 and 85 years old with acute or convalescent COVID-19.

The chain is built from TRBV5-1 and TRBJ2-5; 9 bases are shared with TRBD1. This CDR3 is built from 15 residues. J lost 5 bases, V lost 4 bases, and 9 bases had no gene match. CDR1 SGHRS and CDR2 YFSETQ come from the germline V gene. CDR3 in amino acids: CASSSGTGSGETQYF. The CDR3 region has the DNA TGCGCCAGCAGCAGCGGGACAGGGAGCGGGGAGACCCAGTACTTC.

The chain joins TRBV13 to TRBJ2-7, with 9 nucleotides matching TRBD1. V shed 4 bases and J 4 bases; nucleotides not matched to a gene: 5. CDR1 is PRHDT and CDR2 is FYEKMQ in the germline V gene (reference sequence). The CDR3 extends over 14 amino acids. The CDR3 DNA is TGTGCCAGCAGCTGGGGACAGGGCGAGTACGAGCAGTACTTC. Translating gives CASSWGQGEYEQYF.

This sequence joins TRBV12-3 or TRBV12-4 and TRBJ2-5, with 7 bases matching TRBD2. The junction had 2 bases not matched to a gene; V was cut back by 2 bases and J by 5 bases. The CDR3 has 13 amino acids. Here the CDR3 DNA reads TGTGCCAGCAGTTTAAGGGAGGGGGAGACCCAGTACTTC. Translating it yields CASSLREGETQYF.

The chain carries TRBV7-4 and TRBJ1-3; 8 bases are a match to TRBD1. V lost 1 base and J lost 0; bases outside the gene matches: 5. The CDR3 spans 17 residues. Germline CDR1 SGHVT, CDR2 SQSDAQ. The CDR3 region is CASSLVRDRTSGNTIYF. CDR3 in DNA: TGTGCCAGCAGCTTAGTACGGGACAGGACCTCTGGAAACACCATATATTTT.

The chain has TRBV10-3 and TRBJ1-1, with D maybe TRBD1 (5 bases). CDR1 is ENHRY and CDR2 is SYGVKD in the germline V gene. This CDR3 has 14 residues. With 7 bases removed from V and 4 bases from J, the gap between germline ends came to 16 bases. The CDR3: CAIKGLGRGTEAFF. The CDR3 nucleotides are TGTGCCATCAAGGGGTTAGGGCGGGGCACTGAAGCTTTCTTT.

V and J are TRBV28 and TRBJ1-1; 7 bases are shared with TRBD1. Germline trimming cut 4 bases from V and 7 bases from J; bases unmatched to any gene: 9. Germline V lookup: CDR1 MDHEN, CDR2 SYDVKM. This CDR3 has 14 amino acids. CDR3 sequence (DNA): TGTGCCAGCAGTTCCCTTGAGGGGGCTGGTGAAGCTTTCTTT. This translates into CASSSLEGAGEAFF.

The V gene is TRBV28, the J gene TRBJ2-5; D is possibly TRBD1 (6 bases). Germline V gene lookup returns CDR1 MDHEN and CDR2 SYDVKM. Trimming stripped 1 base from V and 1 base from J, with 10 bases between. CDR3 length: 15 amino acids. This CDR3 reads CASSLFGQTQETQYF. CDR3 nucleotides: TGTGCCAGCAGTTTATTCGGACAGACCCAAGAGACCCAGTACTTC. Based on the CDR3 plus reference TRBV28 and TRBJ2-5, the full variable domain is DVKVTQSSRYLVKRTGEKVFLECVQDMDHENMFWYRQDPGLGLRLIYFSYDVKMKEKGDIPEGYSVSREKKERFSLILESASTNQTSMYLCASSLFGQTQETQYFGPGTRLLVL.

The CDR3 region has the DNA TGTGCCAGCAGCAAACCGACAGGGGCGGATGAACAGCCCCAGCATTTT. Protein: CASSKPTGADEQPQHF. The V gene is TRBV21-1, the J gene TRBJ1-5; whether TRBD1, the table's D call, matches the DNA was not checked. TRBV21-1 constitutes a pseudogene. The CDR3 spans 16 residues.

The chain is built from TRBV6-5 and TRBJ2-7; 7 bases are a match to TRBD2. The CDR3 loop spans 14 amino acids. V shed 2 bases, J shed 4 bases, and the junction held 5 bases outside the gene matches. Germline CDR1 reads MNHEY; CDR2 reads SVGAGI. In DNA form, the CDR3 reads TGTGCCAGCAGTTACGGAGCGGGGCCATACGAGCAGTACTTC. Residues: CASSYGAGPYEQYF.

The chain carries TRBV14 and TRBJ2-7; a weak D match, TRBD1 (5 bases). The CDR3 has 13 residues. Germline CDR1 SGHDN, CDR2 FVKESK. V was shortened by 4 bases and J by 3 bases, with 10 bases between the two germline ends. The CDR3 DNA follows: TGTGCCAGCAGCCGACCCGACAGCTACGAGCAGTACTTC. This codes for CASSRPDSYEQYF.

The chain couples TRBV2 to TRBJ1-5, with D possibly matching TRBD1 (6 bases). With 2 bases removed from V and 0 bases from J, the gap between germline ends came to 11 bases. The CDR3 is 16 amino acids. CDR1 and CDR2 (germline): SNHLY, FYNNEI. In DNA form, the CDR3 reads TGTGCCAGCAGTGAAATTAGCAGGGGTAGCAATCAGCCCCAGCATTTT. This encodes CASSEISRGSNQPQHF.

This clone was seen once. The V call is TRBV27, the J call TRBJ2-7; possible D gene TRBD2, 5 bases. V lost 4 bases and J lost 2, with 12 bases in between. The CDR3 is 14 amino acids. From germline, CDR1 is MNHEY and CDR2 SMNVEV (reference sequence). The CDR3 bases are TGTGCCAGCAGTTCCCACCTCGGGGCCTACGAGCAGTACTTC. This sequence encodes CASSSHLGAYEQYF.

V and J are TRBV5-5 and TRBJ2-5, with TRBD2 identical over 13 bases. The CDR3 has 16 amino acids. V lost 0 bases to trimming and J lost 2 bases; unmatched junction nucleotides: 1. Germline assignment: CDR1 SGHKS and CDR2 YYEKEE (reference sequence). The CDR3 protein is CASSLVGLAGQETQYF. CDR3 nucleotide sequence: TGTGCCAGCAGCTTGGTGGGACTAGCGGGGCAAGAGACCCAGTACTTC. Full variable domain (outside the CDR3, taken from reference TRBV5-5 and TRBJ2-5): DAGVTQSPTHLIKTRGQQVTLRCSPISGHKSVSWYQQVLGQGPQFIFQYYEKEERGRGNFPDRFSARQFPNYSSELNVNALLLGDSALYLCASSLVGLAGQETQYFGPGTRLLVL.

The chain recombines TRBV27 with TRBJ1-1, with D maybe TRBD1 (5 bases). Germline lookup yields CDR1 MNHEY and CDR2 SMNVEV (reference sequence). The CDR3 totals 15 residues. V was clipped by 5 bases and J by 1 base, with 14 bases between them. The CDR3 coding sequence is TGTGCCAGCAGTCGGCTGGGGCAGCCGAACACTGAAGCTTTCTTT. Translation gives CASSRLGQPNTEAFF.

The J gene is TRBJ2-2, the V gene TRBV9, with a possible D match to TRBD1 (6 bases). V was cut by 1 base and J by 6 bases, with 16 bases left in between. Germline-derived CDR1 and CDR2 are SGDLS and YYNGEE. This CDR3 contains 16 residues. CDR3 sequence (DNA): TGTGCCAGCAGCGTAAGACAGGCCGTCCGGTCCGGGGAGCTGTTTTTT. Protein product: CASSVRQAVRSGELFF.

The chain employs TRBV4-2 and TRBJ2-3; D possibly corresponds to TRBD1 (6 bases). V lost 2 bases and J 1 base, leaving 10 bases between the germline ends. The CDR3 contains 15 residues. In germline, CDR1 is LGHNA, CDR2 YNFKEQ. CDR3 sequence (DNA): TGTGCCAGCAGCCAAACAGGGTTTGGCACAGATACGCAGTATTTT. Translation gives CASSQTGFGTDTQYF.